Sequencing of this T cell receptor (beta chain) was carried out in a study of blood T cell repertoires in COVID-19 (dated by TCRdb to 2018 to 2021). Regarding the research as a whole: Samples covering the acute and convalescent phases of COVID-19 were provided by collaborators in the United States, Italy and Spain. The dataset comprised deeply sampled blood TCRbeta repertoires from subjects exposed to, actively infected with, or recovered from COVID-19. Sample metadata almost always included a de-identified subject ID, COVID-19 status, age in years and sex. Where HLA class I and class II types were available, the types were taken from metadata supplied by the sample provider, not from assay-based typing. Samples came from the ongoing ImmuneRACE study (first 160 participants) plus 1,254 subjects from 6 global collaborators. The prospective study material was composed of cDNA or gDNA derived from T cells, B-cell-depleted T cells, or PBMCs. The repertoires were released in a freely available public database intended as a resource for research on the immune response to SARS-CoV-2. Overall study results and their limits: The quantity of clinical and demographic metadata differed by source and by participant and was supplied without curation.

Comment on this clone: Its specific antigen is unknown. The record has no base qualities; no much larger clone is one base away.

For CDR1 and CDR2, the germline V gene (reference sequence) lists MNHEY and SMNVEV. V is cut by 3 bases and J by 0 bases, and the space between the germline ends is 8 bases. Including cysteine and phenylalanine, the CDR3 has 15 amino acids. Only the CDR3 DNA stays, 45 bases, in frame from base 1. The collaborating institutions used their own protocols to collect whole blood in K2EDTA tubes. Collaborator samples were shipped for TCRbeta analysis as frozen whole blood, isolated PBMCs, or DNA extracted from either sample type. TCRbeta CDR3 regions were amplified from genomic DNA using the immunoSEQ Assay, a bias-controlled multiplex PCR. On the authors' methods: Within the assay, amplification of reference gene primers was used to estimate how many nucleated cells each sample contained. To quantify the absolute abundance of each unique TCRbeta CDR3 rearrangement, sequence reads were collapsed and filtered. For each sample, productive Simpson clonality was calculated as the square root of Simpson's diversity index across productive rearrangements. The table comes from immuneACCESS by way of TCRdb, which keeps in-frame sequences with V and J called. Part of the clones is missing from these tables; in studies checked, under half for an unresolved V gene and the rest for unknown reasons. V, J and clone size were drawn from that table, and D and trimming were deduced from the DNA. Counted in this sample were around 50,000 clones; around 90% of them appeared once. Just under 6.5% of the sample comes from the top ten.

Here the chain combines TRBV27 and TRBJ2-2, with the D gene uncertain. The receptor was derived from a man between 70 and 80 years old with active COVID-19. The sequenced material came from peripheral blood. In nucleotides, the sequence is TGTGCCAGCAGTTTTTCAGGAACGAACACCGGGGAGCTGTTTTTT. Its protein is CASSFSGTNTGELFF.